What follows are 30 T cell receptor beta chains derived from one specimen sequenced in a study of memory CD4+ T cells and cytomegalovirus serostatus. Sequenced by immunoSEQ multiplex PCR; TCRdb stores in-frame clones only, minus some. The top ten clones hold 0.53% of a sample with 56,000 or so clones, over 70% of them seen once. The sort gate was single viable CD3+CD4+CD8-CD45RO+ cells for memory CD4+ T cells. The sequenced sample was memory CD4+ T cells from blood. These receptors originate from an adult in good health and CMV-seronegative. Some clones in this sample may be carry-over from other donors' samples.

As to this clone: Other DNA sequences in this specimen translate into the identical CDR3. The chain has TRBV19 and TRBJ1-2; no reliable D call. Germline CDR1 and CDR2: LNHDA and SQIVND (reference sequence). This CDR3 contains 14 residues. V gave up 0 bases and J gave up 4 bases, with 9 bases separating them. The CDR3 nucleotides read TGTGCCAGTAGTATAGACGGGAGGATCTATGGCTACACCTTC. Protein product: CASSIDGRIYGYTF.

The rearrangement links TRBV5-1 to TRBJ1-3, with 7 bases lining up with TRBD1. Germline V gives CDR1 SGHRS, CDR2 YFSETQ. V lost 0 bases to trimming and J lost 0 bases; unmatched junction nucleotides: 9. CDR3 length: 18 amino acids. The CDR3 sequence: CASSLGQGRSSSGNTIYF. For the CDR3, the DNA is TGCGCCAGCAGCTTGGGACAGGGTAGGTCAAGCTCTGGAAACACCATATATTTT.

This chain connects TRBV4-3 to TRBJ2-3; D remains unclear. Germline V gene lookup returns CDR1 LGHNA and CDR2 YSLEER. This CDR3 spans 14 amino acids. The V and J ends lost 4 bases and 1 base respectively, with 9 bases between them. The chain's CDR3 is CASSLGWGTDTQYF. DNA of the CDR3: TGCGCCAGCAGCCTGGGATGGGGCACAGATACGCAGTATTTT.

The V gene is TRBV2, the J gene TRBJ1-2; 7 nucleotides agree with TRBD1. Looked up from germline, CDR1 is SNHLY and CDR2 is FYNNEI. CDR3 length: 13 amino acids. V lost 7 bases to trimming and J lost 6 bases; unmatched junction nucleotides: 8. CDR3 loop: CASKARQGDGYTF. For the CDR3, the DNA is TGTGCCAGCAAGGCTAGACAGGGAGATGGCTACACCTTC.

This clone was seen a few times. This chain uses TRBV7-2 with TRBJ1-6; no firm D call. CDR1 and CDR2 (germline): SGHTA, FQGNSA. The CDR3 contains 14 residues. Trimming took 2 bases from V and 5 from J, leaving 7 bases between them. In DNA form, the CDR3 reads TGTGCCAGCAGCTTACTGGGCAATAATTCACCCCTCCACTTT. Translation gives CASSLLGNNSPLHF.

The chain uses TRBV28 and TRBJ2-2; 16 bases match TRBD2. Germline V gene data show CDR1 as MDHEN and CDR2 as SYDVKM. The CDR3 is 15 amino acids. The junction had 3 bases not matched to a gene; V was cut back by 9 bases and J by 5 bases. CDR3 region: CASSGLAGGTGELFF. CDR3 bases: TGTGCCAGTTCGGGACTAGCGGGAGGGACCGGGGAGCTGTTTTTT.

The chain has TRBV7-2 and TRBJ2-2, with TRBD1 matching 12 bases. CDR1 and CDR2 (germline): SGHTA, FQGNSA. There are 16 residues in the CDR3. V dropped 2 bases and J dropped 7; count of bases not matched to a gene: 5. CDR3 protein: CASSLSGTGGDGELFF. For the CDR3, the DNA is TGTGCCAGCAGCTTAAGTGGGACAGGGGGCGACGGGGAGCTGTTTTTT. The full variable domain, its missing parts supplied by reference TRBV7-2 and TRBJ2-2, is GAGVSQSPSNKVTEKGKDVELRCDPISGHTALYWYRQSLGQGLEFLIYFQGNSAPDKSGLPSDRFSAERTGGSVSTLTIQRTQQEDSAVYLCASSLSGTGGDGELFFGEGSRLTVL.

V and J are TRBV6-1 and TRBJ1-5; weak D call: TRBD1 (6 bases). V lost 6 bases and J lost 2, with 11 bases in between. This CDR3 has 14 amino acids. CDR1 is MNHNS, CDR2 SASEGT, per germline. The CDR3 spells CASSRGEGNQPQHF. CDR3 DNA: TGTGCCAGCAGCAGGGGAGAGGGCAATCAGCCCCAGCATTTT.

This clone turned up a few times. The rearrangement links TRBV19 to TRBJ2-1, with 10 bases identical to TRBD2. CDR1 LNHDA and CDR2 SQIVND come from the germline V gene (reference sequence). V lost 4 bases, J lost 7 bases, and 13 bases stayed unmatched. The CDR3 is made up of 17 amino acids. The chain's CDR3 is CASSTQPTSGPTNEQFF. In DNA, the CDR3 is TGTGCCAGTAGTACCCAGCCGACTAGCGGGCCCACGAATGAGCAGTTCTTC.

This clone was detected only once. The chain is built from TRBV18 and TRBJ2-7; D is perhaps TRBD1 or TRBD2 (5 bases each). V lost 3 bases and J 3 bases, leaving 9 bases between the germline ends. Germline V gene lookup returns CDR1 KGHSH and CDR2 LQKENI. The CDR3 has 13 residues. CDR3 loop: CASSPGGSYEQYF. The CDR3 nucleotides read TGTGCCAGCTCACCTGGGGGAAGCTACGAGCAGTACTTC.

V usage is TRBV29-1 and J usage is TRBJ2-1; no clear D gene. The CDR3 has 13 residues. The V end was cut by 1 base, the J end by 6 bases, with 10 bases between. Per germline, CDR1 SQVTM and CDR2 ANQGSEA. The CDR3 region is CSVEVTEGNEQFF. Written as DNA, the CDR3 is TGCAGCGTTGAAGTAACCGAAGGCAATGAGCAGTTCTTC.

The chain employs TRBV11-3 and TRBJ2-3, with TRBD2 as a possible D gene (6 bases). CDR1 and CDR2 (germline): SGHNT, YENEEA. Trimming left V 5 bases short and J 4 bases short, with 16 bases between. This CDR3 comprises 15 residues. CDR3 amino acids: CASSPGGLVSDTQYF. As DNA, the CDR3 is TGTGCCAGCAGCCCAGGAGGGCTAGTTTCAGATACGCAGTATTTT.

This rearrangement joins TRBV30 to TRBJ2-6; 10 nucleotides match TRBD1. V dropped 5 bases and J dropped 4; count of bases not matched to a gene: 11. CDR3 size: 17 residues. The germline V gene has CDR1 GTSNPN and CDR2 SVGIG (reference sequence). The CDR3: CAWHRDRGMKGANVLTF. The CDR3 DNA follows: TGTGCCTGGCACCGGGACAGGGGAATGAAAGGGGCCAACGTCCTGACTTTC.

J is TRBJ1-5 and V is TRBV9; perhaps TRBD1 as D (5 bases). CDR1 and CDR2 (germline): SGDLS, YYNGEE. The CDR3 totals 15 residues. Trimming stripped 4 bases from V and 2 bases from J, with 13 bases between. CDR3: CASSTGPGRNQPQHF. The CDR3, as DNA: TGTGCCAGCAGCACAGGTCCCGGGCGCAATCAGCCCCAGCATTTT.

This clone turned up a few times. The CDR3 loop reads CASSFDGSGANVLTF. For the CDR3, the DNA is TGTGCCAGCAGTTTCGACGGCTCTGGGGCCAACGTCCTGACTTTC. The rearrangement joins TRBV27 to TRBJ2-6; D is uncertain. This CDR3 has 15 amino acids. V lost 3 bases and J lost 0, with 6 bases in between. Germline assignment: CDR1 MNHEY and CDR2 SMNVEV (reference sequence). The variable domain in full, with the rest retrieved from reference TRBV27 and TRBJ2-6, is EAQVTQNPRYLITVTGKKLTVTCSQNMNHEYMSWYRQDPGLGLRQIYYSMNVEVTDKGDVPEGYKVSRKEKRNFPLILESPSPNQTSLYFCASSFDGSGANVLTFGAGSRLTVL.

The V and J genes are TRBV19 and TRBJ2-2; D tentatively reads TRBD1 or TRBD2 (5 bases each). The CDR3 loop spans 15 amino acids. Per the germline V gene, CDR1 is LNHDA and CDR2 is SQIVND (reference sequence). Trimming shortened V by 6 bases and J by 3 bases, and 14 bases separated the two germline ends. The DNA for the CDR3 is TGTGCCAGTAGCAGCAGGGCGGGTGACACCGGGGAGCTGTTTTTT. This translates into CASSSRAGDTGELFF.

The rearrangement joins TRBV27 to TRBJ2-3, with 11 bases that match TRBD2. Germline CDR1 reads MNHEY; CDR2 reads SMNVEV (reference sequence). After removal of 2 bases from V and 2 bases from J, the junction contained 15 bases not matched to a gene. This CDR3 region has 20 residues. CDR3 region: CASSLRPHLVTSGITDTQYF. CDR3 bases: TGTGCCAGCAGTTTAAGACCCCACTTGGTGACTAGCGGGATCACAGATACGCAGTATTTT.

The chain joins TRBV5-1 to TRBJ1-1, with D possibly TRBD1 on 5 matching bases. V lost 4 bases to trimming and J lost 1 base, with 14 bases between them. The germline CDR1 and CDR2 sequences are SGHRS and YFSETQ. The CDR3 is made up of 15 amino acids. The CDR3 nucleotides read TGCGCCAGCAGCCGAGAGGGGTTGGCGAACACTGAAGCTTTCTTT. It specifies CASSREGLANTEAFF.

This rearrangement joins TRBV5-6 to TRBJ2-5; 15 bases match TRBD2. The junction had 6 bases not matched to a gene; V was cut back by 5 bases and J by 4 bases. The CDR3 totals 16 residues. CDR1 and CDR2 (germline): SGHDT, YYEEEE. CDR3 in amino acids: CASRGLAGGRPETQYF. The CDR3 nucleotides read TGTGCCAGCAGGGGACTAGCGGGGGGTAGACCAGAGACCCAGTACTTC.

CDR3 DNA: TGCAGCGTTGGGAGACTAGCGGGAGTCAGCTACGAGCAGTACTTC. Its protein is CSVGRLAGVSYEQYF. The rearrangement joins TRBV29-1 to TRBJ2-5; 12 nucleotides agree with TRBD2. TRBJ2-7 matches the DNA end more closely, so the J call is doubtful. This CDR3 region has 15 residues. CDR1 and CDR2 (germline): SQVTM, ANQGSEA.

This clone showed up just a few times. The V and J genes are TRBV11-3 and TRBJ2-2, with 8 bases identical to TRBD1. The CDR3 loop spans 16 amino acids. J gave up 3 bases and V 5 bases, and 8 bases lay outside the gene matches. Germline-derived CDR1 and CDR2 are SGHNT and YENEEA. Here the CDR3 reads CASSPGTGSYTGELFF. The CDR3, as DNA: TGTGCCAGCAGCCCTGGGACAGGCTCATACACCGGGGAGCTGTTTTTT. Together with reference TRBV11-3 and TRBJ2-2, the CDR3 gives the full variable domain: EAGVVQSPRYKIIEKKQPVAFWCNPISGHNTLYWYLQNLGQGPELLIRYENEEAVDDSQLPKDRFSAERLKGVDSTLKIQPAELGDSAVYLCASSPGTGSYTGELFFGEGSRLTVL.

This clone was found once. This chain uses TRBV11-3 with TRBJ2-3, with D perhaps TRBD2 (5 bases). Germline V gene lookup returns CDR1 SGHNT and CDR2 YENEEA. The ends were cut back, 4 bases at V and 2 bases at J, with 10 bases in the middle. The CDR3 extends over 14 amino acids. CDR3 loop: CASSSGYPTDTQYF. The CDR3 DNA reads as TGTGCCAGCAGCTCGGGGTACCCCACAGATACGCAGTATTTT.

This clone has just one count. The V call is TRBV5-1, the J call TRBJ2-3; no reliable D call. Trimming removed 3 bases at V and 3 bases at J, with 11 bases between. The V gene's germline CDR1 is SGHRS and CDR2 YFSETQ. The CDR3 consists of 14 residues. The CDR3 DNA follows: TGCGCCAGCAGCTCAACAAAAGCTACAGATACGCAGTATTTT. The encoded protein is CASSSTKATDTQYF.

The chain employs TRBV19 and TRBJ2-1, with 10 bases matching TRBD2. Germline V gene sequence: CDR1 LNHDA, CDR2 SQIVND (reference sequence). This CDR3 contains 16 residues. With 5 bases clipped from V and 4 bases from J, the junction kept 8 bases outside the gene matches. The CDR3, as DNA: TGTGCCAGTAGTCCCCCAGGAGCGGGAGGGTACAATGAGCAGTTCTTC. Translation gives CASSPPGAGGYNEQFF.

This clone was counted ten times or more. The gene calls are TRBV12-5 and TRBJ2-7; 8 bases line up with TRBD1. The CDR3 loop spans 15 amino acids. Trimming removed 7 bases from V and 2 bases from J; junction bases left unmatched: 10. CDR1 LGHNT and CDR2 FRNRAP come from the germline V gene. CDR3 in amino acids: CASAGGQEKPYEQYF. CDR3 nucleotides: TGTGCTAGTGCCGGGGGACAGGAAAAACCCTACGAGCAGTACTTC.

The genes are TRBV30 and TRBJ1-3; D unclear. Germline loops: CDR1 GTSNPN, CDR2 SVGIG (reference sequence). The CDR3 has 11 residues. V was cut by 1 base and J by 4 bases, with 2 bases left in between. CDR3 region: CAWSGGNTIYF. The CDR3 nucleotides are TGTGCCTGGAGTGGCGGAAACACCATATATTTT.

The chain couples TRBV6-6 to TRBJ2-5, with a tentative D call TRBD2 (6 bases). CDR1 and CDR2 (germline): MNHNY, SVGAGI (reference sequence). Trimming left V 4 bases short and J 7 bases short, with 13 bases between. The CDR3 extends over 13 amino acids. CDR3 coding DNA: TGTGCCAGCAGTTCCCTAGTGGGGGGGACCCAGTACTTC. Translated: CASSSLVGGTQYF.

V usage is TRBV6-6 and J usage is TRBJ1-2; D not resolved. The CDR3 spans 16 residues. V lost 0 bases and J 8 bases, leaving 19 bases between the germline ends. Germline lookup yields CDR1 MNHNY and CDR2 SVGAGI (reference sequence). The chain's CDR3 is CASSYSGQGERGGYTF. CDR3 bases: TGTGCCAGCAGTTACTCTGGGCAAGGCGAACGTGGGGGCTACACCTTC.

This chain uses TRBV7-2 with TRBJ2-7; TRBD2 matches at 8 bases. The CDR3 spans 16 residues. Germline V gene sequence: CDR1 SGHTA, CDR2 FQGNSA. V was pared by 2 bases and J by 5 bases, with 11 bases of the junction left unmatched. The CDR3: CASSLRSAGVGNEQYF. In nucleotides, the CDR3 is TGTGCCAGCAGCTTAAGGTCAGCGGGAGTAGGCAACGAGCAGTACTTC.

The genes are TRBV7-2 and TRBJ2-3, with 10 bases aligning to TRBD2. V lost 6 bases, J lost 5 bases, and 11 bases stayed unmatched. There are 16 residues in the CDR3. Germline-derived CDR1 and CDR2 are SGHTA and FQGNSA. This chain's CDR3 is CASSQLVAGGGDTQYF. CDR3 sequence (DNA): TGTGCCAGCAGTCAACTGGTAGCGGGAGGTGGAGATACGCAGTATTTT.